This TCR beta chain was identified in a study of Graves' ophthalmopathy and Graves' hyperthyroidism. The J segment lost 5 bases and the V segment lost 2 bases, leaving 12 bases of the junction unmatched. Germline V gene lookup returns CDR1 MRHNA and CDR2 SNTAGT. The CDR3 is 17 amino acids. The sequenced template was RNA, covering the TCR beta CDR3 region. HTBI primers were employed in first-round RT-PCR, then a second-round multiplex PCR followed. TCRdb analysed the multiplex PCR reads with MiXCR anew, one entry per CDR3 protein. In the table there are 400,000 to 500,000 distinct CDR3 sequences, approximately 21% of which are singletons. Study-wide points: Sensitivity reached roughly 70% and specificity under 85% when the model predicted ophthalmopathy progression.

This clonotype appeared once. Antigen specificity is unknown. The chain uses TRBV6-4 and TRBJ1-5, with TRBD1 identical over 7 bases. Material for sequencing was peripheral blood. This receptor was obtained from a woman aged 18 to 35 with stable Graves' hyperthyroidism. Here the CDR3 reads CASSDRRERQGDQPQHF. DNA of the CDR3: TGTGCCAGCAGTGACAGGAGAGAACGTCAGGGGGATCAGCCCCAGCATTTT.